This T cell receptor beta chain originates from a study of a mutant IDH1 vaccine in newly diagnosed glioma. Comment on this clone: Its antigen is unknown.

Time point meaning: week 5, during vaccination. A single vaccine dose contained 300 ug of mutant IDH1 20-mer peptide, and topical imiquimod was used with it. This table comes from immunoSEQ multiplex PCR, and its TCRdb copy is limited to in-frame clones, with some not included. The table lists tens of thousands of clones, more than 60% of them singletons. Sequenced here: PBMCs, sampled from a glioma patient whose treatment included an IDH1 peptide vaccine. This sequence originates from a man between 40 and 49 years old with glioma. Some clones in this sample may be carry-over from other donors' samples.

The CDR3 nucleotides are TGTGCCAGCAGTCCCGGGACTAGCGCCTGGAGGGAGACCCAGTACTTC. Translated, it gives CASSPGTSAWRETQYF. The rearrangement uses TRBV7-6 and TRBJ2-5; TRBD2 aligns across 10 bases. The germline V gene encodes CDR1 SGHVS and CDR2 FNYEAQ. Trimming removed 6 bases from V and 5 bases from J; junction bases left unmatched: 12. There are 16 residues in the CDR3.